The source of this T cell receptor (beta chain) is a study of cytomegalovirus exposure and HLA in healthy donors (dated by TCRdb to about 2017). Regarding the research as a whole: An earlier analysis of roughly 570 of the donors reported around 280 Gb of sequence data and 117 million unique TCR beta sequences obtained from around 170 million T cells. An early release covering roughly 640 HLA-typed donors comprised about 310 gigabases of sequencing data and approximately 80 million unique TCR sequences. A later analysis re-examined previously published TCR beta repertoires from 500 to 700 donors and added high-resolution HLA genotyping to investigate patterns of TCR occurrence. Typing coverage differed by locus: A, B, C, DRB1 and DQB1 were typed in roughly 629-630 donors, DQA1 in roughly 510, DPA1 in some 570, and DPB1 in roughly 450. All discovery cohort repertoires had been generated using a single sequencing platform. A separate validation cohort of more than 100 different subjects was used in addition to the roughly 670-subject first cohort. Donor age, sex, ethnicity and CMV serostatus were compiled alongside the repertoire data. On average, 235,054 unique TCR beta nucleotide sequences were sequenced per donor among 398 genotyped donors of the cohort, with roughly 19% of those sequences being non-productive. Because of strong linkage in the cohort, five DR-DQ haplotypes were treated as single units for association and clustering. Genome-wide SNP genotypes for about 55% of the 666 donors were used in a later genetic analysis, which treated that subset as a discovery cohort. The later analysis used no new phenotypic data to find candidate immune exposures, relying instead on TCR beta sequences and their occurrence across donors. Of the approximately 370 genotyped donors, 81% were placed in the genetic ancestry cluster associated with self-reported Caucasian donors. The study profiled the T cell repertoires of some 610 subjects by immunosequencing and related them to cytomegalovirus serostatus. The study aimed to test whether cataloging public T cell receptors could reveal signatures of past pathogen exposure. HLA typing included class I and class II loci at four-digit resolution. To predict cytomegalovirus infection status, the study brought together high-throughput TCR immunosequencing, statistical association of individual TCRs with disease status, and machine learning. To decide whether each TCR beta V gene segment behaved as functional or pseudogenic, an earlier analysis of some 600 of the donors relied on high-throughput TCR beta sequencing. Overall results and qualifications from the work: Because HLA typing was missing for some donors at each locus, association tests included only the typed subset. Across donors, most TCR sequences were observed very rarely, whereas some public TCRs were present in many individuals. The study listed approximately 150 TCR beta chains as associated with cytomegalovirus. In an earlier analysis of about 540 of the donors, most TCR beta V segments were observed in productive rearrangements about 90% or about 30% of the time, broadly matching IMGT annotations. According to a later analysis, parvovirus B19, influenza, CMV and Epstein-Barr virus appeared linked to several top co-occurrence clusters. Only TCR beta chains were sequenced in this cohort, and the absence of alpha or paired-chain data limited detectable features. Most CMV-associated TCR beta chains appeared to be HLA-restricted in a later analysis, and the HLA associations seemed to be driven largely by CMV exposure. A group of highly shared sequence variants was considered likely to be a technical artifact of the sequencing pipeline. Some IMGT-functional V segments, including TRBV6-2 and TRBV6-3, could not be told apart with the 87-base-pair reads, so those segments were excluded. Immune exposure information for the cohort was limited to CMV serostatus. In a later genetic analysis, fewer N-insertions in productive TCRs were reported among donors in an Asian-associated ancestry cluster than the 666-donor mean. In a later analysis, TCR association rates were found to vary across HLA loci, with the most associated TCRs seen for DRB1 alleles and the fewest for HLA-C alleles. Three of the identified cytomegalovirus-associated TCR beta chains were confirmed in vitro to be specific for cytomegalovirus antigens. The presence/absence analyses assumed that sequencing depth was roughly uniform across donors, and that assumption may not be true. In both the original and validation cohorts, the classifier was reported to diagnose cytomegalovirus status with high specificity and sensitivity. Linkage disequilibrium might explain the correlated functional status among segregating V segments, but an unknown experimental factor could not be ruled out. A later analysis found that HLA-associated TCR beta chains were more clonally expanded and had lower generation probabilities than equally common non-associated chains. V-gene and J-gene trimming of TCR beta chains was associated with a missense DCLRE1C variant in a later genetic analysis, and the association was replicated in an independent cohort. A further reported finding was that TCR beta sequences accurately predicted the HLA-A and HLA-B alleles for most subjects in the first cohort. When HLA alleles, especially DR and DQ, strongly co-occurred, attributing TCR associations to individual alleles was difficult. The authors suggested that the approach could potentially be extended to other disease states and immunological phenotypes. Approximately 16 rarely observed V segments, including chromosome 9 orphons, were excluded from the earlier analysis of several hundred of the donors because counts were too low. Specific HLA alleles were associated with 15,000 to 20,000 TCR beta sequences at a false discovery rate of 0.05 in a later analysis.

The germline V gene (reference sequence) supplies CDR1 SGHNT and CDR2 YYREEE. The CDR3 starts with the cysteine, ends with the phenylalanine, and has 14 residues. Here the CDR3 DNA is all that survives: 42 bases in frame from base 1. A distance of 8 bases separates the germline ends of V and J, which lose 1 base and 1 base respectively. To prepare the library, the immunoSEQ multiplex PCR assay was applied. A mixture of 60 forward primers for TCR Vbeta segments and 13 reverse primers for TCR Jbeta segments was used in the multiplex PCR. The CDR3 region of rearranged TCR beta genes was amplified from genomic DNA with a multiplex PCR assay. The Illumina HiSeq System was used to sequence the amplified TCR beta libraries as 87-base-pair reads. As for how the authors treated the data: A later analysis tallied 75 million to 95 million unique TCR beta chains across the 650 to 750 repertoires, and about 12 million of those chains were shared by two or more donors. Raw reads were error-corrected and collapsed into unique sequences with a nearest-neighbor algorithm that merged closely related sequences to remove PCR and sequencing errors. To assign V, D and J gene segments, CDR3 sequences were aligned to IMGT reference sequences. For a sequence to be retained, a match of at least six nucleotides to both a V gene segment and a J gene segment was required. A rearrangement was called productive if the CDR3 had no stop codons and remained in frame with V and J, and every other rearrangement was called non-productive. CDR3 was defined according to IMGT convention as the region running from the second conserved V-encoded cysteine to the conserved J-encoded phenylalanine. The earlier analysis of roughly 590 of the donors excluded sequences that lacked an unambiguous match to a single V gene segment. An earlier analysis of over 450 of the donors classified V segments as functional when productive rearrangements were above 56.7% and as segregating when the standard deviation between donors was above 5%. A statistical classification framework was built for diagnosing cytomegalovirus status from the catalog of TCR beta chain sequences. In a later analysis, V and J genes were assigned by comparing TCR nucleotide sequences against IMGT/GENE-DB human TR gene sequences. Using the TCRdist pipeline, a later analysis assigned CDR3 sequences along with most-parsimonious VDJ recombination scenarios. In a later analysis, each TCR beta chain was defined by its CDR3 amino acid sequence together with its V-gene family, and reads without a unique V-gene family were excluded. As a way to deal with suspected cross-contamination and a sequencing artifact, a later analysis dropped hundreds of nucleotide sequences that were highly shared and had low generation probability. In a later analysis, a clonal expansion index was calculated for each public chain from normalized within-repertoire ranks of inferred template counts. A later analysis computed generation probabilities with a VDJ recombination model fitted to out-of-frame rearrangements, and checked the results against IGoR. In a later analysis, TCR-TCR, TCR-HLA and TCR-CMV co-occurrence was scored with hypergeometric tests, and a repertoire-size bias correction was applied to TCR pairs. In a later analysis, false discovery rates were estimated by permuting HLA or CMV assignments 20 times. A later analysis grouped co-occurring TCRs with DBSCAN, adding TCRdist sequence similarity when clustering within HLA-allele-positive subsets. Repertoires with fewer than 30,000 or more than 120,000 public chains, plus five repertoires with anomalous nucleotide sharing, were excluded from co-occurrence clustering. TCRdb carries this immuneACCESS record with in-frame sequences only. Its versions omit some clonotypes, under half of them owing to an unresolved V gene in the studies checked, with the rest unexplained. The V and J calls and clone size were taken over from that table, and D and trimming were inferred from the DNA. This sample is represented by about 120,000 clones; over 75% of them were singletons. The top ten clonotypes cover 3% to 4% of the sample.

With respect to this clone: Its antigen specificity is not known. Per-base qualities were not stored, and no clone one base away is much larger.

The cohort was made up of approximately 700 healthy bone marrow donors. Cohort members were all nominally healthy when sampled, although unrecorded immune exposures were likely present. The donor tested CMV seropositive, placing the donor among the 289 seropositive members of the cohort. A peripheral blood sample was collected from each donor, and TCR beta sequencing was performed on peripheral blood mononuclear cells. The Qiagen DNeasy Blood Extraction Kit was used to extract genomic DNA from the blood cell samples. Material: PBMCs. The rearrangement combines TRBV5-4 with TRBJ1-1; no confident D gene assignment can be made. The receptor comes from a man between 18 and 29 years old in good health and CMV-seropositive. The sequenced DNA is TGTGCCAGCAGCTTGAGCTCACGGAACACTGAAGCTTTCTTT. It codes for CASSLSSRNTEAFF.